The 8 T cell receptor beta chains given below trace back to one sample, sequenced in a study of spatial heterogeneity in lung cancer. Documented time point: sample taken at primary tumor resection. Sequencing of whole RNA from tumor, nontumor lung or frozen PBMC involved no sorting. TCRdb recomputed calls from the 5' RACE reads with MiXCR, one row per CDR3 protein. Of 10,000 to 15,000 distinct CDR3 sequences listed, around 4% are singletons. The source was PBMCs, collected at surgery. The receptors come from a male donor with early-stage non-small cell lung cancer.

In its sample, this clonotype is medium-sized. With the library built for alpha chains, this beta chain is off target and its frequency is not meaningful. The chain has TRBV7-9 and TRBJ2-7; 7 positions agree with TRBD2. Losses at the gene ends were 5 bases for V and 0 bases for J; bases not matched to a gene: 4. The CDR3 consists of 14 residues. The germline gives CDR1 SEHNR, CDR2 FQNEAQ (reference sequence). The CDR3 bases are TGTGCCAGCAGCGGGTGGACTAGCTCCTACGAGCAGTACTTC. It yields the protein CASSGWTSSYEQYF. Full variable domain (remainder filled in from reference TRBV7-9 and TRBJ2-7): DTGVSQNPRHKITKRGQNVTFRCDPISEHNRLYWYRQTLGQGPEFLTYFQNEAQLEKSRLLSDRFSAERPKGSFSTLEIQRTEQGDSAMYLCASSGWTSSYEQYFGPGTRLTVT.

In its sample, this clonotype was seen a few times. This beta chain turned up in a library designed for alpha chains; as an off-target read, its abundance says little. The J gene is TRBJ1-3, the V gene TRBV20-1, with a weak D call TRBD1 (5 bases). Germline V gene sequence: CDR1 DFQATT, CDR2 SNEGSKA (reference sequence). The CDR3 totals 14 residues. With 3 bases removed from V and 0 bases from J, the gap between germline ends came to 9 bases. The CDR3 coding sequence is TGCAGTGCTAGGACAGCGAGCTCTGGAAACACCATATATTTT. Protein sequence: CSARTASSGNTIYF.

This clonotype was found many times. A library made for alpha chains picked up this beta chain off target, so its size means little. The rearrangement links TRBV5-5 to TRBJ1-2, with TRBD1 identical over 8 bases. The germline V gene has CDR1 SGHKS and CDR2 YYEKEE (reference sequence). CDR3 length: 17 residues. J was trimmed by 6 bases and V by 0 bases; bases with no gene match: 13. CDR3 loop: CASSLAVPGGTLNGYTF. The CDR3 DNA sequence: TGTGCCAGCAGCTTGGCAGTGCCAGGGGGCACACTAAATGGCTACACCTTC.

This clonotype qualifies as medium-sized (0.01 to 0.1%). This beta chain represents an off-target read in a library built for alpha chains; its size is of limited meaning. The chain is built from TRBV9 and TRBJ1-5, with TRBD1 as a possible D gene (6 bases). Germline CDR1 and CDR2: SGDLS and YYNGEE. This CDR3 is 14 amino acids long. Trimming pared 2 bases from V and 3 bases from J, leaving 9 bases between. The CDR3 nucleotides are TGTGCCAGCAGCGTCGGGGGGCCCAATCAGCCCCAGCATTTT. Encoded protein: CASSVGGPNQPQHF.

At least ten counts were recorded for this clonotype. Being off target in a library aimed at alpha chains, this beta chain has a size of little meaning. The chain is built from TRBV29-1 and TRBJ2-7; tentative D call: TRBD2 (6 bases). Trimming took off 4 bases at V and 0 bases at J, with 10 bases between the two ends. Germline V gene sequence: CDR1 SQVTM, CDR2 ANQGSEA. CDR3 length equals 13 residues. This chain's CDR3 is CSVVIADSYEQYF. The CDR3 DNA reads as TGCAGCGTTGTCATAGCGGACTCCTACGAGCAGTACTTC.

This clonotype has more than one count but fewer than ten. A library made for alpha chains picked up this beta chain off target, so its size means little. V gene TRBV28 combines with J gene TRBJ1-5, with a possible D match to TRBD1 (5 bases). This CDR3 has 14 amino acids. Germline CDR1 is MDHEN and CDR2 is SYDVKM. V was shortened by 5 bases and J by 2 bases, with 10 bases between the two germline ends. CDR3 amino acids: CASSGGVGNQPQHF. The CDR3 bases are TGTGCCAGCAGTGGGGGGGTTGGCAATCAGCCCCAGCATTTT. Supplemented by reference TRBV28 and TRBJ1-5, the full variable domain reads DVKVTQSSRYLVKRTGEKVFLECVQDMDHENMFWYRQDPGLGLRLIYFSYDVKMKEKGDIPEGYSVSREKKERFSLILESASTNQTSMYLCASSGGVGNQPQHFGDGTRLSIL.

This clonotype was counted at least ten times. Because this beta chain is a stray read in a library intended to capture alpha chains, its abundance should not be given much weight. The chain has TRBV7-2 and TRBJ1-3; D uncertain. The germline gives CDR1 SGHTA, CDR2 FQGNSA. The V end lost 5 bases, the J end lost 11 bases, and 13 bases lay between the germline ends. The CDR3 runs 12 residues. CDR3 in DNA: TGTGCCAGCAGCCCAAAGGGCCGCCCCATATATTTT. It encodes CASSPKGRPIYF.

This clonotype was found many times. This beta chain is off target for a library built for alpha chains, so its abundance means little. The chain carries TRBV7-9 and TRBJ2-3; D uncertain. Germline lookup yields CDR1 SEHNR and CDR2 FQNEAQ (reference sequence). The CDR3 is made up of 13 amino acids. Trimming took off 4 bases at V and 0 bases at J, with 5 bases between the two ends. The CDR3 DNA reads TGTGCCAGCAGCTCACCTAGCACAGATACGCAGTATTTT. This encodes CASSSPSTDTQYF.